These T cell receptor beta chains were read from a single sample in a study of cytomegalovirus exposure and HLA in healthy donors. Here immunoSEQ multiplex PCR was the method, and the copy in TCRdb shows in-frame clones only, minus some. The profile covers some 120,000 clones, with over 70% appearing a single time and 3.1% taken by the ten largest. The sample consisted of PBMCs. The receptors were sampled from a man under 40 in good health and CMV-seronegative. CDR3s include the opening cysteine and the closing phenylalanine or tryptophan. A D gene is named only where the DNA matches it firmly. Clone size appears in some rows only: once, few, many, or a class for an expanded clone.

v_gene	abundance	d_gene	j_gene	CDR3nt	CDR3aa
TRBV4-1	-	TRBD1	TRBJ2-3	TGCGCCAGCAGCCTGACAGGGGTAAGGGGTCATACGCAGTATTTT	CASSLTGVRGHTQYF
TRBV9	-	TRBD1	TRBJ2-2	TGTGCCAGCAGCGTGGGACAGCCGAACACCGGGGAGCTGTTTTTT	CASSVGQPNTGELFF
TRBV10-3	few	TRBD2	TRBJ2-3	TGTGCCATCAGATCTAGCGGGAGCACAGATACGCAGTATTTT	CAIRSSGSTDTQYF
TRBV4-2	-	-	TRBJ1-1	TGTGCCAGCAGCCCAGGGTTCGACACTGAAGCTTTCTTT	CASSPGFDTEAFF
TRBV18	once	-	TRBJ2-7	TGTGCCAGCTCACCAGCCAGGGCCTACGAGCAGTACTTC	CASSPARAYEQYF
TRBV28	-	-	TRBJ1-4	TGTGCCAGCAGTTTAACAGGGCCTGCAACTAATGAAAAACTGTTTTTT	CASSLTGPATNEKLFF
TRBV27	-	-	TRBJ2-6	TGTGCCAGCAGTTCGGTGGGGCCCTCCGGGGCCAACGTCCTGACTTTC	CASSSVGPSGANVLTF
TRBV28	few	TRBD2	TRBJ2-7	TGTGCCAGCAGGCAAGATAAGTGGACTAGGTCCTACGAGCAGTACTTC	CASRQDKWTRSYEQYF
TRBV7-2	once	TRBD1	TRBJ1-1	TGTGCCAGCAGCGGACAGGGGGCTGGCACTGAAGCTTTCTTT	CASSGQGAGTEAFF
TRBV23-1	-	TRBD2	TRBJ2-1	TGCGCCCGGGGACTAGCGGATTACAATGAGCAGTTCTTC	CARGLADYNEQFF
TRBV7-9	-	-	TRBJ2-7	TGTGCCAGCAGCCACCGGGACAAGCCCTACGAGCAGTACTTC	CASSHRDKPYEQYF
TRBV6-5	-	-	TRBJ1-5	TGTGCCAGCAGTTACTCGCACAGGGAAGATCAGCCCCAGCATTTT	CASSYSHREDQPQHF
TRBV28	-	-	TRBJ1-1	TGTGCCAGCACGAGGTTCAGTGTCCCGGACTTCGCTTTCTTT	CASTRFSVPDFAFF
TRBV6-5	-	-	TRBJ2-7	TGTGCCAGCAGTTACCCGACTAGGGAGATCTACGAGCAGTACTTC	CASSYPTREIYEQYF
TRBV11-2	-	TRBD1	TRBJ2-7	TGTGCCAGCAGTGGTAGACAGGGTCGATCCTACGAGCAGTACTTC	CASSGRQGRSYEQYF
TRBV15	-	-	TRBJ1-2	TGTGCCACCAGCAGAGATCTGAGGTCCCCCACGGACTATGGCTACACCTTC	CATSRDLRSPTDYGYTF
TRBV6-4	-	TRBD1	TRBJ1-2	TGTGCCAGCAGTGACTCGACAGGGGGTGGCTACACCTTC	CASSDSTGGGYTF
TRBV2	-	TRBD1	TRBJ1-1	TGTGCCAGTTCTATAGGACAGGGGGTAACTGAAGCTTTCTTT	CASSIGQGVTEAFF
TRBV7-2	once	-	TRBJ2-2	TGTGCCAGCAGCTTAGCTTCGCGCGGGAACACCGGGGAGCTGTTTTTT	CASSLASRGNTGELFF
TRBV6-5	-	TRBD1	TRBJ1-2	TGTGCCAGCAATCCTCAGGGGGGCGCCTATGGCTACACCTTC	CASNPQGGAYGYTF
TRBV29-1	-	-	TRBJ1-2	TGCAGCGTTGAAGTTGTCAGGCAAAAATTGTATGGCTACACCTTC	CSVEVVRQKLYGYTF
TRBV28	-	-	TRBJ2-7	TGTGCCAGCAGTTTTCCGGGCGAGCAGTACTTC	CASSFPGEQYF
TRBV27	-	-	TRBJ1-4	TGTGCCAGCAGTTTCTCAGGTCGTAATGAAAAACTGTTTTTT	CASSFSGRNEKLFF
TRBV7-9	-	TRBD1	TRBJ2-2	TGTGCCAGCAGCACAGACAGGGGCGAGGGGAACACCGGGGAGCTGTTTTTT	CASSTDRGEGNTGELFF
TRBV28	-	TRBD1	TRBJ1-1	TGTGCCAGCAGGGGCGACAGGGAGGCCACCAACACTGAAGCTTTCTTT	CASRGDREATNTEAFF
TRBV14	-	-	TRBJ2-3	TGTGCCAGCAGCAGCTACCTTTCTAGCACAGATACGCAGTATTTT	CASSSYLSSTDTQYF
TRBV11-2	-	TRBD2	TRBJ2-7	TGTGCCAGCAGCTTACTTCGCGGGAGGGCCACGTCCCGGTTCTACGAGCAGTACTTC	CASSLLRGRATSRFYEQYF
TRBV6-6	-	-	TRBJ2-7	TGTGCCAGCAGTGGGGTCCGGGAGTTTCCCTACGAGCAGTACTTC	CASSGVREFPYEQYF
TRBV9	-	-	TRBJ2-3	TGTGCCAGCAGCGTCAGTATAGATACGCAGTATTTT	CASSVSIDTQYF
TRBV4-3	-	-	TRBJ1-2	TGCGCCAGCAGCCAAGATGTCCCCAGTAACTATGGCTACACCTTC	CASSQDVPSNYGYTF
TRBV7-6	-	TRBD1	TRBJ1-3	TGTGCCAGCAGCTTAGAACTGGGACAGGGGGAAAACACCATATATTTT	CASSLELGQGENTIYF
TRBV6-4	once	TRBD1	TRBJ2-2	TGTGCCAGCAGTGGGACAGGGGACACCGGGGAGCTGTTTTTT	CASSGTGDTGELFF
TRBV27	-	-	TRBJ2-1	TGTGCCAGCAGTTTAACTCCCCCCAATGAGCAGTTCTTC	CASSLTPPNEQFF
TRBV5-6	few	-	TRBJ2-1	TGTGCCAGCAGCTCTTACAATGAGCAGTTCTTC	CASSSYNEQFF
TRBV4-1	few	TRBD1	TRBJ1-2	TGCGCCAGCAGCCAACCAACGGGACAGGGTAGGGGTTACACCTTC	CASSQPTGQGRGYTF
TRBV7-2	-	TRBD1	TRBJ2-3	TGTGCCAGCAGCACGACAGGGGGGAGCACAGATACGCAGTATTTT	CASSTTGGSTDTQYF
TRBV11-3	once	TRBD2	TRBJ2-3	TGTGCCAGCAGCTTAGGCAGTAGCGGGAGCGCAGATACGCAGTATTTT	CASSLGSSGSADTQYF
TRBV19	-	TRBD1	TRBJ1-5	TGTGCCAGTAGTCCAGGGGGAACCCCCAATCAGCCCCAGCATTTT	CASSPGGTPNQPQHF
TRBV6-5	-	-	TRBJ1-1	TGTGCCAGCAGTATCGACCATACGGGTGAAGCTTTCTTT	CASSIDHTGEAFF
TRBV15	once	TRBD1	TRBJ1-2	TGTGCCACCAGCAGAGATCGGGACAGGGAATATGGCTACACCTTC	CATSRDRDREYGYTF
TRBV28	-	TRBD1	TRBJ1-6	TGTGCCAGCAGTTACCGCGCCCGGGACAGAAATTCACCCCTCCACTTT	CASSYRARDRNSPLHF
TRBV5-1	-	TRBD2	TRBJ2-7	TGCGCCAGCAGACGAGCGGGACTAGCGAGTTTATACGAGCAGTACTTC	CASRRAGLASLYEQYF
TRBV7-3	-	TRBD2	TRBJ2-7	TGTGCCAGCAGCTTAATAGCGGGAGTGTCCTACGAGCAGTACTTC	CASSLIAGVSYEQYF
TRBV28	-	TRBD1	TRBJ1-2	TGTGCCAGCAGTTCAATAGGACAGGGTAATGGCTACACCTTC	CASSSIGQGNGYTF
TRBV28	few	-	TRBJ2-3	TGTGCCAGCAGTCTTGGTGCGGCGATGCGTGGTACGCAGTATTTT	CASSLGAAMRGTQYF
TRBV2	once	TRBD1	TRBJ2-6	TGTGCCAGCAGTGAAGCGCAGGACAGGGCAAACTCTGGGGCCAACGTCCTGACTTTC	CASSEAQDRANSGANVLTF
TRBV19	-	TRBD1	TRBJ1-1	TGTGCCAGTAGTATATCGACAGGGACTGAAGCTTTCTTT	CASSISTGTEAFF
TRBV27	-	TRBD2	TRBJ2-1	TGTGCCAGCAGTTCCGGGACTAGCGGGAGGATTTACAATGAGCAGTTCTTC	CASSSGTSGRIYNEQFF
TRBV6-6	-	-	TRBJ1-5	TGTGCCATGGGCCCCGGAAGGAATCAGCCCCAGCATTTT	CAMGPGRNQPQHF
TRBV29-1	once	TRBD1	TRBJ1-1	TGCAGCGTTTCGGACAGGGGCTCTGAAGCTTTCTTT	CSVSDRGSEAFF
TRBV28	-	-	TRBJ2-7	TGTGCCAGCAGCAGAATTTACGAGCAGTACTTC	CASSRIYEQYF
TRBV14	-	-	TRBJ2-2	TGTGCCAGCAGCCAAGTGAACGCGGTGGCGGCGGAGCTGTTTTTT	CASSQVNAVAAELFF
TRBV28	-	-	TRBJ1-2	TGTGCCAGCAGTAAATCCACGACAGGAGATTTAGGCTACACCTTC	CASSKSTTGDLGYTF
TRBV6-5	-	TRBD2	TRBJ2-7	TGTGCCAGCAGTAGGGGACTAGCGGGTTCCTACGAGCAGTACTTC	CASSRGLAGSYEQYF
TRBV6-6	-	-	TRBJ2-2	TGTGCCACAGGACAGATCACCGGGGAGCTGTTTTTT	CATGQITGELFF